The clone carrying this T cell receptor beta chain has a handful of counts. This entry comes from a study of molecular identifiers for immune sequencing clone quantification. About the study: In replicates, RNA from approximately 20,000 or 100,000 naive CD8 cells was divided five ways and four parts were sequenced.

Libraries from naive CD8 cells were generated from approximately 20,000 to 980,000 sorted cells (with 10%, 30% or 50% RNA). The CD8+CD4-CCR7+CD45RA+ phenotype defined the sorted naive CD8 T cells. V shed 7 bases and J 3 bases; nucleotides not matched to a gene: 10. The CDR3 extends over 16 amino acids. Germline values: CDR1 LNHDA, CDR2 SQIVND (reference sequence). One entry per CDR3 protein results from TCRdb running MiXCR on the PCR reads. Counted here are about half a million distinct CDR3 sequences, about a fifth occurring once; the ten biggest clones make up about 0.8%. The origin of this receptor is a human donor in good health. Some libraries in this study had Jurkat cell RNA spiked in. This chain uses TRBV19 with TRBJ2-2; 8 bases map to TRBD1. Sequencing was performed on naive CD8+ T cells from blood, with Jurkat cell RNA spiked in. Indicated subset: FACS-sorted CD8+CD4-CCR7+CD45RA+ naive T cells. The CDR3 sequence is CASKTGGVLDTGELFF. CDR3 in DNA: TGTGCCAGTAAAACAGGGGGTGTGTTGGACACCGGGGAGCTGTTTTTT.